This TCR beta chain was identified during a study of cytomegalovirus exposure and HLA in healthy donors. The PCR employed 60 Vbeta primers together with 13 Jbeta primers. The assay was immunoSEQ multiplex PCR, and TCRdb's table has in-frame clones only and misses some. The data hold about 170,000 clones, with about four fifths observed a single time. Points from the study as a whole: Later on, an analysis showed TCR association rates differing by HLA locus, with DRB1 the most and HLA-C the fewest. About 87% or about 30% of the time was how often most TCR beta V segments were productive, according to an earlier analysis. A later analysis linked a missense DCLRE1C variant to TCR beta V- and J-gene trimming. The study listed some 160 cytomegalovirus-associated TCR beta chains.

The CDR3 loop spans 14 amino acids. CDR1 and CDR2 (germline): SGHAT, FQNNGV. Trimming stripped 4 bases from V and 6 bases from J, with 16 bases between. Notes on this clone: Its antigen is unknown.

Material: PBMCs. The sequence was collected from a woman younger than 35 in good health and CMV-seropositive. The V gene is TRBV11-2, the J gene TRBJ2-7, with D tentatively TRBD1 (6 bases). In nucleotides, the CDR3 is TGTGCCAGCAGCTCCACCTCCGGGACATTCGAGCAGTACTTC. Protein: CASSSTSGTFEQYF.